A selection of T cell receptor beta chains follows, all from one sample in a study of T cells in Graves' hyperthyroidism and ophthalmopathy. Using its own MiXCR run on the multiplex PCR reads, TCRdb lists one record per CDR3 protein. Seen here are 600,000 or so distinct CDR3 sequences, roughly 17% observed once, and the top ten hold 3.8%. The sequenced sample was blood. The receptors stem from a woman in her twenties or thirties with Graves' hyperthyroidism. CDR3s include the opening cysteine and the closing phenylalanine or tryptophan. A D gene is named only where the DNA matches it firmly. Size tells how often a clone was seen (once, few, many) or the class of an expanded clone, and some rows leave it out.

V	D	size	J	DNA	CDR3
TRBV12-3/TRBV12-4	TRBD1	many	TRBJ2-2	TGTGCCAGCAGTTTCGGACAGGGGGTGAACACCGGGGAGCTGTTTTTT	CASSFGQGVNTGELFF
TRBV20-1	TRBD2	many	TRBJ2-7	TGCAGTGCTAGCACTCTAGCGGGTTCAGTTTACGAGCAGTACTTC	CSASTLAGSVYEQYF
TRBV7-8	.	few	TRBJ1-1	TGTGCCAGCAGCTTCCCGGGTAACAGGGAGGATGAAGCTTTCTTT	CASSFPGNREDEAFF
TRBV4-1	.	.	TRBJ2-7	TGCGCCAGCAGCCAAGGTGATGGGTCCCGGGACTTTCCGCAGTACTTC	CASSQGDGSRDFPQYF
TRBV11-3	.	.	TRBJ2-5	TGTGCCAGCAGCGATGTCGGGACTCTGCGAGAGACCCAGTACTTC	CASSDVGTLRETQYF
TRBV6-1	TRBD2	.	TRBJ2-1	TGTGCCATTTCTAGCGGAACCTACAATGAGCAGTTCTTC	CAISSGTYNEQFF
TRBV2	TRBD1	many	TRBJ2-3	TGTGCCAGCAGTATAGGGACAGGGACAGATACGCAGTATTTT	CASSIGTGTDTQYF
TRBV7-8	.	many	TRBJ1-6	TGTGCCAGCAGCTTGGTAGGGGTCGCTTCACCCCTCCACTTT	CASSLVGVASPLHF
TRBV29-1	.	.	TRBJ2-7	TGCAGCGTTGAGGAATCGGGGGCGTACGAGCAGTACTTC	CSVEESGAYEQYF
TRBV20-1	TRBD1	.	TRBJ1-6	TGCAGTGCCCGACAGGGTATGAATTCACCCCTCCACTTT	CSARQGMNSPLHF
TRBV15	.	once	TRBJ1-2	TGTGCCACCAGCAGAGATTGGGGTTTCTATGGCTACACCTTC	CATSRDWGFYGYTF
TRBV9	.	few	TRBJ2-1	TGTGCCAGCAGCGTAGCGGAGTACAATGAGCAGTTCTTC	CASSVAEYNEQFF
TRBV7-2	.	many	TRBJ2-7	TGTGCCAGCAGCTTCGTATCGGGGCCCTACGAGCAGTACTTC	CASSFVSGPYEQYF
TRBV5-5	.	few	TRBJ2-7	TGTGCCAGCAGCTTGTCTCTCGACAGCGCCTACGAGCAGTACTTC	CASSLSLDSAYEQYF
TRBV30	.	many	TRBJ1-2	TGTGCCTGGACCGGATCCTATGGCTACACCTTC	CAWTGSYGYTF
TRBV28	.	many	TRBJ2-3	TGTGCCAGCAGTTTATTTCGGCTAGTTTCAGATACGCAGTATTTT	CASSLFRLVSDTQYF
TRBV27	.	many	TRBJ2-1	TGTGCCAGCAGTTTCACAGGCGGGAAATACAATGAGCAGTTCTTC	CASSFTGGKYNEQFF
TRBV20-1	.	many	TRBJ2-7	TGCAGTGCTAGAGGGGGCTTTCCGACCTACGAGCAGTACTTC	CSARGGFPTYEQYF
TRBV5-8	.	few	TRBJ1-6	TGTGCCAGCGGTGGCTTCCTAAATTCACCCCTCCACTTT	CASGGFLNSPLHF
TRBV7-9	.	.	TRBJ1-3	TGTGCCAGCAGTCTCGTGATTGGAAACACCATATATTTT	CASSLVIGNTIYF
TRBV7-2	.	many	TRBJ2-1	TGTGCCAGCAGCTTAGCGTCCGGACTTGGCTACAATGAGCAGTTCTTC	CASSLASGLGYNEQFF